The 30 T cell receptor beta chains listed next were all sequenced from one sample in a study of blood T cell repertoires in COVID-19. Here immunoSEQ multiplex PCR was the method, and the copy in TCRdb shows in-frame clones only, minus some. Found here are about 180,000 clones, roughly 83% of them singletons; the top ten hold about 7%. Sample: peripheral blood. The receptors derive from a woman aged 35 to 49 with COVID-19, enrolled during active disease.

In its sample, this clone was seen a few times. This sequence joins TRBV6-4 and TRBJ1-4; D is perhaps TRBD1 (6 bases). The CDR3 length is 17 residues. CDR1 MRHNA and CDR2 SNTAGT come from the germline V gene. The V end was cut by 5 bases, the J end by 4 bases, with 20 bases between. CDR3 protein: CASSRTSGGVGNEKLFF. The CDR3 DNA is TGTGCCAGCAGTCGCACTTCGGGGGGCGTCGGTAATGAAAAACTGTTTTTT.

The gene calls are TRBV5-1 and TRBJ2-7, with 9 positions matching TRBD1. The CDR3 covers 16 residues. V lost 2 bases to trimming and J lost 3 bases; unmatched junction nucleotides: 9. The V gene's germline CDR1 is SGHRS and CDR2 YFSETQ. CDR3 sequence reads: CASSLDTGGAGYEQYF. The DNA of the CDR3 is TGCGCCAGCAGCTTAGATACAGGGGGCGCAGGCTACGAGCAGTACTTC.

The chain recombines TRBV19 with TRBJ1-4; D ambiguous. V was clipped by 5 bases and J by 0 bases, with 10 bases between them. The CDR3 extends over 15 amino acids. CDR1 is LNHDA and CDR2 is SQIVND in the germline V gene (reference sequence). The CDR3 sequence is CASSPSQSTNEKLFF. Written as DNA, the CDR3 is TGTGCCAGTAGTCCCTCACAGTCAACTAATGAAAAACTGTTTTTT.

This clone occurred once. The CDR3 protein is CASRSRRQGDSYNSPLHF. The CDR3 coding sequence is TGTGCCAGCCGATCCCGAAGACAGGGTGACTCCTATAATTCACCCCTCCACTTT. The V gene is TRBV2, the J gene TRBJ1-6, with 7 bases that match TRBD1. V shed 8 bases, J shed 0 bases, and the junction held 13 bases outside the gene matches. The CDR3 loop spans 18 amino acids. Looked up from germline, CDR1 is SNHLY and CDR2 is FYNNEI.

The V gene is TRBV24-1, the J gene TRBJ1-2, with 7 nucleotides matching TRBD1. V was pared by 9 bases and J by 2 bases, with 8 bases of the junction left unmatched. The CDR3 loop spans 14 amino acids. Germline loops: CDR1 KGHDR, CDR2 SFDVKD. CDR3 loop: CATDRVKKNYGYTF. CDR3 nucleotide sequence: TGTGCCACCGACAGGGTAAAGAAGAACTATGGCTACACCTTC.

The genes are TRBV3-1 (or the pseudogene TRBV3-2) and TRBJ1-4; D is ambiguous. The length of the CDR3 is 16 residues. Germline V gene lookup returns CDR1 LGHDT and CDR2 YNNKEL (reference sequence). Trimming took off 0 bases at V and 8 bases at J, with 16 bases between the two ends. CDR3 sequence reads: CASSQEGTGKGEKLFF. The CDR3 DNA follows: TGTGCCAGCAGCCAAGAGGGTACGGGGAAAGGCGAAAAACTGTTTTTT.

The genes are TRBV18 and TRBJ2-4; 7 bases match TRBD2. The trim removed 0 bases at V and 0 bases at J, leaving 5 bases unmatched. The CDR3 totals 17 residues. Germline V gene lookup returns CDR1 KGHSH and CDR2 LQKENI. The CDR3 is CASSPPREQLAKNIQYF. CDR3 nucleotide sequence: TGTGCCAGCTCACCACCGCGGGAGCAACTAGCCAAAAACATTCAGTACTTC.

This clone showed up just a few times. The chain employs TRBV6-1 and TRBJ1-6; D is uncertain. Per the germline V gene, CDR1 is MNHNS and CDR2 is SASEGT. CDR3 size: 16 residues. V was pared by 1 base and J by 9 bases, with 16 bases between. CDR3 coding DNA: TGTGCCAGCAGTGAAGGGAATGGGCAGGCTGCTTCACCCCTCCACTTT. Its translation is CASSEGNGQAASPLHF.

The gene calls are TRBV9 and TRBJ2-3; 7 nucleotides line up with TRBD2. CDR1 is SGDLS and CDR2 is YYNGEE in the germline V gene. The CDR3 length is 17 residues. J gave up 2 bases and V 3 bases, and 12 bases lay outside the gene matches. The CDR3 protein is CASSGALSSGHTDTQYF. The CDR3 DNA sequence: TGTGCCAGCAGCGGCGCCCTGTCTAGCGGACACACAGATACGCAGTATTTT. The full variable domain, completed using reference TRBV9 and TRBJ2-3, is DSGVTQTPKHLITATGQRVTLRCSPRSGDLSVYWYQQSLDQGLQFLIQYYNGEERAKGNILERFSAQQFPDLHSELNLSSLELGDSALYFCASSGALSSGHTDTQYFGPGTRLTVL.

The chain recombines TRBV5-1 with TRBJ2-7; 7 bases are a match to TRBD2. V lost 4 bases and J lost 2; bases outside the gene matches: 6. Germline CDR1 is SGHRS and CDR2 is YFSETQ. The CDR3 has 14 amino acids. CDR3 DNA sequence: TGCGCCAGCAGCCTAGCTAGCGGCACCTACGAGCAGTACTTC. Translation: CASSLASGTYEQYF.

This clone has just one count. The CDR3 bases are TGTGCCAGCAGCCCCGGACCCCCTAGCGGGAGGGCCCGGGAGCAGTTCTTC. Translating gives CASSPGPPSGRAREQFF. This rearrangement joins TRBV5-6 to TRBJ2-1; 12 bases are a match to TRBD2. CDR1 and CDR2 (germline): SGHDT, YYEEEE. With 4 bases clipped from V and 10 bases from J, the junction kept 15 bases outside the gene matches. The CDR3 has 17 amino acids. Drawing the rest from reference TRBV5-6 and TRBJ2-1, the complete variable domain is DAGVTQSPTHLIKTRGQQVTLRCSPKSGHDTVSWYQQALGQGPQFIFQYYEEEERQRGNFPDRFSGHQFPNYSSELNVNALLLGDSALYLCASSPGPPSGRAREQFFGPGTRLTVL.

This clone has just one count. V is TRBV7-8 and J is TRBJ1-1; a weak D match, TRBD1 (5 bases). The germline gives CDR1 SGHVS, CDR2 FQNEAQ. This CDR3 spans 15 amino acids. Trimming removed 0 bases at V and 3 bases at J, with 11 bases between. In nucleotides, the CDR3 is TGTGCCAGCAGCTTAGCGCAGGGCAGATACACTGAAGCTTTCTTT. Protein sequence: CASSLAQGRYTEAFF.

This clone has ten or more counts. The chain links TRBV6-4 to TRBJ2-2, with TRBD2 matching over 14 bases. The CDR3 has 16 residues. The V segment lost 0 bases and the J segment 6 bases; nucleotides outside the gene matches: 0. Germline assignment: CDR1 MRHNA and CDR2 SNTAGT. The CDR3 is CASSDSTSGGAGELFF. The CDR3, as DNA: TGTGCCAGCAGTGACTCGACTAGCGGGGGGGCCGGGGAGCTGTTTTTT.

The CDR3 coding sequence is TGTGCCAGCAGCCTAGGTCAGGGAGGGCCTAGAGAGACCCAGTACTTC. It is translated as CASSLGQGGPRETQYF. This chain joins TRBV7-8 and TRBJ2-5; 7 bases align to TRBD2. Germline V CDR1 and CDR2: SGHVS, FQNEAQ. The V segment lost 5 bases and the J segment 4 bases; nucleotides outside the gene matches: 13. The CDR3 sequence is 16 residues long.

The V and J genes are TRBV5-6 and TRBJ2-7; D possibly corresponds to TRBD1 (5 bases). This CDR3 is 14 amino acids long. The germline CDR1 and CDR2 sequences are SGHDT and YYEEEE. The V end was cut by 6 bases, the J end by 4 bases, with 17 bases between. The CDR3 protein is CASTLGQGPYEQYF. The CDR3 nucleotides read TGTGCCAGCACCCTGGGGCAGGGCCCTTACGAGCAGTACTTC. Supplemented by reference TRBV5-6 and TRBJ2-7, the full variable domain reads DAGVTQSPTHLIKTRGQQVTLRCSPKSGHDTVSWYQQALGQGPQFIFQYYEEEERQRGNFPDRFSGHQFPNYSSELNVNALLLGDSALYLCASTLGQGPYEQYFGPGTRLTVT.

This sequence joins TRBV5-6 and TRBJ1-2, with TRBD1 as a possible D gene (5 bases). Germline lookup yields CDR1 SGHDT and CDR2 YYEEEE. V was clipped by 4 bases and J by 0 bases, with 10 bases between them. This CDR3 region has 14 residues. CDR3 sequence (DNA): TGTGCCAGCAGCCTGCGGGGGGCTAACTATGGCTACACCTTC. Its translation: CASSLRGANYGYTF.

V gene TRBV6-2 or TRBV6-3 combines with J gene TRBJ2-5; tentative D call: TRBD2 (6 bases). Trimming removed 0 bases from V and 1 base from J, with 12 bases in between. Germline V gene data show CDR1 as MNHEY and CDR2 as SVGEGT. The CDR3 has 16 amino acids. The CDR3 nucleotides read TGTGCCAGCAGTTACTCCATCCAGCGGGCCCAAGAGACCCAGTACTTC. This encodes CASSYSIQRAQETQYF.

The V call is TRBV10-2, the J call TRBJ1-5; D is ambiguous. The CDR3 totals 12 residues. V shed 4 bases and J shed 4 bases, with 5 bases lying between them. From germline, CDR1 is WSHSY and CDR2 SAAADI. The CDR3 DNA is TGCGCCAGCAGTGGCGGTAATCAGCCCCAGCATTTT. Amino acids: CASSGGNQPQHF.

This chain connects TRBV2 to TRBJ2-7; no clear D. This CDR3 is built from 12 residues. The V and J ends lost 6 bases and 9 bases respectively, with 15 bases between them. Germline lookup yields CDR1 SNHLY and CDR2 FYNNEI. The CDR3 region is CASSHPQPGQYF. The CDR3 nucleotides are TGTGCCAGCAGCCACCCCCAGCCGGGGCAGTACTTC.

V and J are TRBV6-5 and TRBJ2-2; D is unclear. Trimming took 7 bases from V and 2 from J, leaving 11 bases between them. From germline, CDR1 is MNHEY and CDR2 SVGAGI. CDR3 length equals 14 residues. The CDR3, as DNA: TGTGCCAGCATAGGTAGCCGCAACACCGGGGAGCTGTTTTTT. Protein sequence: CASIGSRNTGELFF.

The V call is TRBV7-9, the J call TRBJ1-1; no clear D gene. CDR3 size: 13 residues. With 6 bases removed from V and 0 bases from J, the gap between germline ends came to 8 bases. CDR1 and CDR2 (germline): SEHNR, FQNEAQ (reference sequence). The CDR3 sequence is CASRGPLNTEAFF. The CDR3 DNA sequence: TGTGCCAGCAGGGGCCCATTGAACACTGAAGCTTTCTTT.

This chain joins TRBV28 and TRBJ1-1, with 8 bases identical to TRBD1. This CDR3 has 15 amino acids. The germline V gene encodes CDR1 MDHEN and CDR2 SYDVKM. The junction had 9 bases not matched to a gene; V was cut back by 5 bases and J by 4 bases. The CDR3 region is CASSLQGAGSTEAFF. Written as DNA, the CDR3 is TGTGCCAGCAGTCTTCAGGGGGCGGGGAGCACTGAAGCTTTCTTT.

The V call is TRBV5-1, the J call TRBJ1-2, with a tentative D call TRBD1 (5 bases). Germline assignment: CDR1 SGHRS and CDR2 YFSETQ. CDR3 length equals 15 residues. Trimming left V 1 base short and J 4 bases short, with 14 bases between. The CDR3 DNA follows: TGCGCCAGCAGCTTGTCACTCTCCCAGGGCTATGGCTACACCTTC. Amino acid sequence: CASSLSLSQGYGYTF.

V usage is TRBV7-2 and J usage is TRBJ2-3, with no clear D. V was clipped by 1 base and J by 3 bases, with 5 bases between them. The CDR3 is 13 amino acids. The germline CDR1 and CDR2 sequences are SGHTA and FQGNSA. CDR3 sequence: CASSLVYTDTQYF. DNA of the CDR3: TGTGCCAGCAGCTTAGTTTATACAGATACGCAGTATTTT.

This chain connects TRBV6-4 to TRBJ2-1, with 13 positions matching TRBD2. Germline V gives CDR1 MRHNA, CDR2 SNTAGT. J gave up 8 bases and V 8 bases, and 9 bases lay outside the gene matches. The length of the CDR3 is 15 residues. The CDR3 region is CASRPLAGGQDEQFF. In nucleotides, the CDR3 is TGTGCCAGCCGACCACTAGCGGGGGGGCAGGATGAGCAGTTCTTC.

The chain joins TRBV19 to TRBJ1-6; D not resolved. The germline V and J ends were trimmed by 5 bases and 7 bases, with 9 bases remaining between them. The CDR3 length is 13 residues. Germline V gene lookup returns CDR1 LNHDA and CDR2 SQIVND (reference sequence). The CDR3 loop is CASSAERNSPLHF. In nucleotides, the CDR3 is TGTGCCAGTAGTGCTGAGAGAAATTCACCCCTCCACTTT.

V gene TRBV2 combines with J gene TRBJ1-6, with TRBD1 matching 7 bases. Losses at the gene ends were 3 bases for V and 0 bases for J; bases not matched to a gene: 2. CDR3 length: 16 residues. Germline V gene lookup returns CDR1 SNHLY and CDR2 FYNNEI. CDR3 region: CASSEWDSSYNSPLHF. The CDR3, as DNA: TGTGCCAGCAGTGAGTGGGACAGCTCCTATAATTCACCCCTCCACTTT.

The chain is built from TRBV11-2 and TRBJ2-6; D is unresolved. The CDR3 sequence is 12 residues long. Trimming took off 11 bases at V and 4 bases at J, with 9 bases between the two ends. Germline V gene data show CDR1 as SGHAT and CDR2 as FQNNGV. CDR3 sequence (DNA): TGTGCCGTCCCCCGGGGGGCCAACGTCCTGACTTTC. Translated: CAVPRGANVLTF.

The genes are TRBV3-1 (or the pseudogene TRBV3-2) and TRBJ2-7; 7 nucleotides line up with TRBD2. The V gene end was trimmed by 1 base and the J gene end by 6 bases; junction bases not matched to a gene: 0. Germline V gives CDR1 LGHDT, CDR2 YNNKEL (reference sequence). The CDR3 contains 12 residues. The DNA of the CDR3 is TGTGCCAGCAGCCAAGGGGAGGGCGAGCAGTACTTC. It translates to CASSQGEGEQYF.

The rearrangement links TRBV5-1 to TRBJ2-2; D is uncertain. Germline V gene lookup returns CDR1 SGHRS and CDR2 YFSETQ. V was shortened by 4 bases and J by 7 bases, with 20 bases between the two germline ends. This CDR3 has 16 residues. CDR3 coding DNA: TGCGCCAGCAGCCAGTCATCGTCCCCAGGCGTCGGGGAGCTGTTTTTT. The encoded protein is CASSQSSSPGVGELFF.